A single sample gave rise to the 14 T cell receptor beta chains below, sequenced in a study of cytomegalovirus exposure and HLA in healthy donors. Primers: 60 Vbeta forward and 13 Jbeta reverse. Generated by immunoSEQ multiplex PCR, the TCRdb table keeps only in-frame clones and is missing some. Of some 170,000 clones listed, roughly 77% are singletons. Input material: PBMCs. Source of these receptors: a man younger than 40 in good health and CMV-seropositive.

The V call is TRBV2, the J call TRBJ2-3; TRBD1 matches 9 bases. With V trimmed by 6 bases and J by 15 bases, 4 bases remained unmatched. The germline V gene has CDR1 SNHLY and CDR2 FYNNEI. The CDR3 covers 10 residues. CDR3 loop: CASRDRGFYF. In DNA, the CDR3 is TGTGCCAGCAGGGACAGGGGATTTTATTTT.

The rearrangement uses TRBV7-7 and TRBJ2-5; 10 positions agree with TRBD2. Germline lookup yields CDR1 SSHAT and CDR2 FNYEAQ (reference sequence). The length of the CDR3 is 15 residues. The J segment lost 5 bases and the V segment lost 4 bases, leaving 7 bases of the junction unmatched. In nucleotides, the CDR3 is TGTGCCAGCAGCTCAAATAGCGGGGGGCACGAGACCCAGTACTTC. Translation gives CASSSNSGGHETQYF.

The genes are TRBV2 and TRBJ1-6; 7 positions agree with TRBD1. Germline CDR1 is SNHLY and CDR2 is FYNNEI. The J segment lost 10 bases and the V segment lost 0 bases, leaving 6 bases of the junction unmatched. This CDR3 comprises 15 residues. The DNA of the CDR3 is TGTGCCAGCAGTGAAGCGGGGTACAGGGGCTCACCCCTCCACTTT. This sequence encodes CASSEAGYRGSPLHF. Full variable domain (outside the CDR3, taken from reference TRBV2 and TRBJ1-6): EPEVTQTPSHQVTQMGQEVILRCVPISNHLYFYWYRQILGQKVEFLVSFYNNEISEKSEIFDDQFSVERPDGSNFTLKIRSTKLEDSAMYFCASSEAGYRGSPLHFGNGTRLTVT.

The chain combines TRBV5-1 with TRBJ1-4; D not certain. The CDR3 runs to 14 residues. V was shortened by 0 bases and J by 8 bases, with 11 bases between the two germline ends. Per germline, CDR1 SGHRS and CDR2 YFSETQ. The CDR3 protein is CASSLDSPGEKLFF. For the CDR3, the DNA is TGCGCCAGCAGCTTGGACAGCCCGGGAGAAAAACTGTTTTTT.

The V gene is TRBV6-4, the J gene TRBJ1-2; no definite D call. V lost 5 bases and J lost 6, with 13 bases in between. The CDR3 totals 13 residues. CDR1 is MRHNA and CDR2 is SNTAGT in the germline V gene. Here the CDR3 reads CASSLDGGDGYTF. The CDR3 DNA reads TGTGCCAGCAGTCTCGACGGAGGCGATGGCTACACCTTC.

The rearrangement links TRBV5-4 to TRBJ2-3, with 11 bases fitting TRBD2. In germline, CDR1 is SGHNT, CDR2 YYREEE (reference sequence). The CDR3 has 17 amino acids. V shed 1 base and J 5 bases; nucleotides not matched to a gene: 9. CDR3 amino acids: CASSLLLAGGFLDTQYF. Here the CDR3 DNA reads TGTGCCAGCAGCTTGTTATTAGCGGGGGGGTTTTTAGATACGCAGTATTTT.

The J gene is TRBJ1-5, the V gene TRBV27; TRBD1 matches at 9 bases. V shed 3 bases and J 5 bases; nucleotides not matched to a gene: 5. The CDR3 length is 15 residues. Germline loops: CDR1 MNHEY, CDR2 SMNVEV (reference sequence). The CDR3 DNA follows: TGTGCCAGCAGTTTGCATTGGACAGGGGATCAGCCCCAGCATTTT. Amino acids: CASSLHWTGDQPQHF.

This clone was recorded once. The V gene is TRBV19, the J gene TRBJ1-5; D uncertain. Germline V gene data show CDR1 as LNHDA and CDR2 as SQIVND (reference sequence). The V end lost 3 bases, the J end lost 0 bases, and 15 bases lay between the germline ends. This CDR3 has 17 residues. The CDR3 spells CASSMGQKFYSNQPQHF. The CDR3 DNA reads TGTGCCAGTAGTATGGGCCAGAAATTTTATAGCAATCAGCCCCAGCATTTT.

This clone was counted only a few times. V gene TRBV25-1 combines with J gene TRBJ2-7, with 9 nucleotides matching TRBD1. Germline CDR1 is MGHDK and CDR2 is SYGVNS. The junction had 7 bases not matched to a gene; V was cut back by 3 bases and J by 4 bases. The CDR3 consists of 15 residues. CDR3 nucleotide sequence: TGTGCCAGCAGTGACCGTGGACAGGGGAGGTACGAGCAGTACTTC. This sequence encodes CASSDRGQGRYEQYF.

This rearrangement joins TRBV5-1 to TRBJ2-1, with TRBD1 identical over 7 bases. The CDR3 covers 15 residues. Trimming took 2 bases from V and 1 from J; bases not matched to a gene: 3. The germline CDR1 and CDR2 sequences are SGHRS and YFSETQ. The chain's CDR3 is CASSLGDRSYNEQFF. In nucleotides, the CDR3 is TGCGCCAGCAGCTTAGGGGACAGATCCTACAATGAGCAGTTCTTC.

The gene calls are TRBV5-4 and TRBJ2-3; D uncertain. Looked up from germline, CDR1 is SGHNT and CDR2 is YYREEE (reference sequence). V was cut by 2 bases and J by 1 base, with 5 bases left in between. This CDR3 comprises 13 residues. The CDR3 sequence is CASSFRGTDTQYF. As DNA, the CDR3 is TGTGCCAGCAGCTTTCGCGGCACAGATACGCAGTATTTT.

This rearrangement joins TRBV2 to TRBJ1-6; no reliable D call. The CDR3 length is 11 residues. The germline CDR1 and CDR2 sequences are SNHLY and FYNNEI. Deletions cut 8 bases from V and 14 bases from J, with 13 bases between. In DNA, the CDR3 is TGTGCCAGCGCATATGCAGGATCCCTCCACTTT. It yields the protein CASAYAGSLHF.

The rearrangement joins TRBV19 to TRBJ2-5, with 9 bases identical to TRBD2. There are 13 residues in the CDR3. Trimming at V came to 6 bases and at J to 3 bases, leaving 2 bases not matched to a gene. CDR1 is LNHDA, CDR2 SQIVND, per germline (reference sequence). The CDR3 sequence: CASRTSGKETQYF. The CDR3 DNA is TGTGCCAGTAGGACTAGCGGAAAAGAGACCCAGTACTTC.

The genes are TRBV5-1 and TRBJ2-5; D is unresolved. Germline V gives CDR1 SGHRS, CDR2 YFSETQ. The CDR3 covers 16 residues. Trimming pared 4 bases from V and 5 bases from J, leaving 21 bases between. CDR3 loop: CASSPEPSSGLETQYF. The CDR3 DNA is TGCGCCAGCAGCCCAGAGCCTAGTTCGGGTTTGGAGACCCAGTACTTC. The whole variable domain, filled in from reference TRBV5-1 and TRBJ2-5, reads KAGVTQTPRYLIKTRGQQVTLSCSPISGHRSVSWYQQTPGQGLQFLFEYFSETQRNKGNFPGRFSGRQFSNSRSEMNVSTLELGDSALYLCASSPEPSSGLETQYFGPGTRLLVL.